One sample yielded the 20 T cell receptor beta chains listed below, sequenced in a study of preoperative IRX-2 immunotherapy in early breast cancer. Clones were sequenced by immunoSEQ multiplex PCR, and TCRdb holds only the in-frame ones, with some missing. The sample lists more than 20,000 clones, about four fifths occurring once. Documented treatment: preoperative locoregional IRX-2 cytokine immunotherapy. The source material was lymph node tissue, sampled before IRX-2 immunotherapy. Receptor source: a human donor with breast cancer.

The V gene is TRBV6-8, the J gene TRBJ2-1; possibly TRBD1 or TRBD2 for D (6 bases each). The CDR3 is made up of 18 amino acids. Germline loops: CDR1 MNHGY, CDR2 SAAAGT. The ends were cut back, 0 bases at V and 5 bases at J, with 20 bases in the middle. This CDR3 reads CASSYSRIRGAQDNEQFF. The CDR3 nucleotides read TGTGCCAGCAGTTACTCGAGAATTAGGGGGGCGCAGGACAATGAGCAGTTCTTC.

This clone was detected once. This chain links TRBV7-1 with TRBJ1-5; D gene ambiguous. TRBV7-1 is sorted into the ORF group, with uncertain function. Trimming removed 5 bases from V and 10 bases from J, with 15 bases in between. This CDR3 is built from 13 residues. Here the CDR3 DNA reads TGTGCCAGCAGCATATCTAAAGGAGGACCCCAGCATTTT. This sequence encodes CASSISKGGPQHF.

The gene calls are TRBV29-1 and TRBJ2-7; D unresolved. Deletions cut 3 bases from V and 0 bases from J, with 9 bases between. CDR1 and CDR2 (germline): SQVTM, ANQGSEA. This CDR3 has 13 residues. In DNA, the CDR3 is TGCAGCGTTGAGTCCCCGTTCTCCTACGAGCAGTACTTC. Protein sequence: CSVESPFSYEQYF.

This clone has only a few counts. V and J are TRBV6-8 and TRBJ1-2; D is perhaps TRBD1 (5 bases). In germline, CDR1 is MNHGY, CDR2 SAAAGT. This CDR3 spans 14 amino acids. Trimming took off 0 bases at V and 5 bases at J, with 10 bases between the two ends. Here the CDR3 DNA reads TGTGCCAGCAGTTACTCGGGGACGGCTTATGGCTACACCTTC. Protein product: CASSYSGTAYGYTF.

This chain connects TRBV11-3 to TRBJ1-2; the D gene is possibly TRBD1 (6 bases). Trimming removed 4 bases from V and 4 bases from J, with 19 bases in between. There are 16 residues in the CDR3. CDR1 SGHNT and CDR2 YENEEA come from the germline V gene. The CDR3 is CASSSVGGGRGYGYTF. CDR3 bases: TGTGCCAGCAGCTCCGTGGGAGGGGGACGCGGCTATGGCTACACCTTC.

The gene calls are TRBV6-8 and TRBJ2-3; 9 bases map to TRBD1. Trimming took 6 bases from V and 2 from J; bases not matched to a gene: 3. Germline V gene sequence: CDR1 MNHGY, CDR2 SAAAGT. This CDR3 is 14 amino acids long. CDR3 nucleotides: TGTGCCAGCAGGGACAGGGGAACCACAGATACGCAGTATTTT. Translation: CASRDRGTTDTQYF.

With regard to this clone: One junction end disagrees with the germline gene, perhaps due to a read error. The gene calls are TRBV4-1 and TRBJ2-1, with D possibly being TRBD1 (6 bases). Looked up from germline, CDR1 is MGHRA and CDR2 is YSYEKL. The CDR3 is 16 amino acids. Written as DNA, the CDR3 is TGCGCCAGCAGCCCCATAAGGGGGACCCGATTTAATGGGCAGTTCTTC. Translation: CASSPIRGTRFNGQFF.

V is TRBV28 and J is TRBJ1-1; D call uncertain. Germline V gives CDR1 MDHEN, CDR2 SYDVKM. This CDR3 has 13 residues. Trimming took 7 bases from V and 1 from J, leaving 10 bases between them. CDR3 DNA: TGTGCCAGCACCTCCTGGGGGAACACTGAAGCTTTCTTT. Translation: CASTSWGNTEAFF.

This clone was picked up one time. The rearrangement joins TRBV11-3 to TRBJ2-3; perhaps TRBD2 as D (5 bases). V lost 5 bases and J 1 base, leaving 13 bases between the germline ends. This CDR3 contains 15 residues. The germline V gene encodes CDR1 SGHNT and CDR2 YENEEA. CDR3 DNA sequence: TGTGCCAGCAGCCCAAATAGCGTGGGCACAGATACGCAGTATTTT. This encodes CASSPNSVGTDTQYF.

The J gene is TRBJ1-3, the V gene TRBV10-2; D is uncertain. Germline lookup yields CDR1 WSHSY and CDR2 SAAADI. This CDR3 spans 15 amino acids. V gave up 5 bases and J gave up 4 bases, with 15 bases separating them. The CDR3 loop reads CASSPTATGGNTIYF. CDR3 bases: TGCGCCAGCAGTCCGACCGCCACGGGCGGAAACACCATATATTTT.

This rearrangement joins TRBV7-1 to TRBJ1-2; D gene unclear. TRBV7-1 is sorted into the ORF group, with uncertain function. V gave up 5 bases and J gave up 0 bases, with 13 bases separating them. This CDR3 has 15 residues. CDR3 protein: CASSTGSASNYGYTF. CDR3 nucleotides: TGTGCCAGCAGCACGGGGAGTGCCTCTAACTATGGCTACACCTTC.

This chain joins TRBV4-1 and TRBJ2-7; 10 bases are a match to TRBD2. Germline V gives CDR1 MGHRA, CDR2 YSYEKL. The V segment lost 1 base and the J segment 0 bases; nucleotides outside the gene matches: 9. CDR3 size: 18 residues. The CDR3 region has the DNA TGCGCCAGCAGCCAAGGGCACAGTCTAGCGGGGGACTCCTACGAGCAGTACTTC. This sequence encodes CASSQGHSLAGDSYEQYF.

The V call is TRBV28, the J call TRBJ1-1, with a weak D call TRBD1 (6 bases). Germline CDR1 MDHEN, CDR2 SYDVKM. The CDR3 sequence is 14 residues long. Trimming left V 9 bases short and J 5 bases short, with 19 bases between. The CDR3 DNA reads TGTGCCAGTTCGCCCTTACAGGGAAGGACTGAAGCTTTCTTT. Translation: CASSPLQGRTEAFF. The variable domain in full, with the rest retrieved from reference TRBV28 and TRBJ1-1, is DVKVTQSSRYLVKRTGEKVFLECVQDMDHENMFWYRQDPGLGLRLIYFSYDVKMKEKGDIPEGYSVSREKKERFSLILESASTNQTSMYLCASSPLQGRTEAFFGQGTRLTVV.

V and J are TRBV11-3 and TRBJ1-2, with a weak D call TRBD1 (5 bases). This CDR3 is built from 14 residues. Germline CDR1 reads SGHNT; CDR2 reads YENEEA. Trimming removed 1 base at V and 4 bases at J, with 10 bases between. The CDR3 DNA follows: TGTGCCAGCAGCTTAGGGGGGGTATCCTATGGCTACACCTTC. This encodes CASSLGGVSYGYTF.

This sequence joins TRBV11-3 and TRBJ1-2, with D possibly matching TRBD1 (6 bases). Trimming stripped 3 bases from V and 2 bases from J, with 13 bases between. CDR1 and CDR2 from the germline V gene are SGHNT and YENEEA. The CDR3 contains 15 residues. In DNA, the CDR3 is TGTGCCAGCAGCTTGGGGGCAGACTTGAACTATGGCTACACCTTC. It translates to CASSLGADLNYGYTF.

The chain couples TRBV5-1 to TRBJ2-3; 11 positions agree with TRBD2. The V gene's germline CDR1 is SGHRS and CDR2 YFSETQ. The ends lost 5 bases at V and 2 bases at J; junction bases unmatched: 4. The CDR3 runs to 15 residues. CDR3 loop: CASRHSGGATDTQYF. CDR3 in DNA: TGCGCCAGCAGGCATAGCGGGGGGGCCACAGATACGCAGTATTTT. The full variable domain, rest sourced from reference TRBV5-1 and TRBJ2-3, is KAGVTQTPRYLIKTRGQQVTLSCSPISGHRSVSWYQQTPGQGLQFLFEYFSETQRNKGNFPGRFSGRQFSNSRSEMNVSTLELGDSALYLCASRHSGGATDTQYFGPGTRLTVL.

The chain carries TRBV6-8 and TRBJ1-6; tentatively, D is TRBD1 (5 bases). The CDR3 has 15 residues. Deletions cut 0 bases from V and 10 bases from J, with 13 bases between. In germline, CDR1 is MNHGY, CDR2 SAAAGT. The CDR3 DNA is TGTGCCAGCAGTTACTCGGGAGGGGCGAGGTCACCCCTCCACTTT. This gives the protein CASSYSGGARSPLHF.

The genes are TRBV23-1 and TRBJ1-1; D is unresolved. TRBV23-1 is flagged as an ORF with uncertain function. The CDR3 loop spans 13 amino acids. With 6 bases removed from V and 5 bases from J, the gap between germline ends came to 13 bases. This chain's CDR3 is CASSLVEGTEAFF. The DNA of the CDR3 is TGCGCCAGCAGCTTGGTAGAAGGGACTGAAGCTTTCTTT.

The J gene is TRBJ2-1, the V gene TRBV10-2; no clear D gene. Trimming pared 0 bases from V and 7 bases from J, leaving 4 bases between. This CDR3 has 12 amino acids. Germline values: CDR1 WSHSY, CDR2 SAAADI. The CDR3 here is CASSESRNEQFF. DNA for the CDR3: TGCGCCAGCAGTGAGTCGCGGAATGAGCAGTTCTTC.

The J gene is TRBJ1-1, the V gene TRBV29-1; TRBD1 agrees at 7 bases. The CDR3 runs 12 residues. Germline values: CDR1 SQVTM, CDR2 ANQGSEA. Trimming removed 8 bases from V and 6 bases from J; junction bases left unmatched: 9. The CDR3 region is CSTGTGVAEAFF. Written as DNA, the CDR3 is TGCAGCACGGGTACAGGGGTAGCTGAAGCTTTCTTT.